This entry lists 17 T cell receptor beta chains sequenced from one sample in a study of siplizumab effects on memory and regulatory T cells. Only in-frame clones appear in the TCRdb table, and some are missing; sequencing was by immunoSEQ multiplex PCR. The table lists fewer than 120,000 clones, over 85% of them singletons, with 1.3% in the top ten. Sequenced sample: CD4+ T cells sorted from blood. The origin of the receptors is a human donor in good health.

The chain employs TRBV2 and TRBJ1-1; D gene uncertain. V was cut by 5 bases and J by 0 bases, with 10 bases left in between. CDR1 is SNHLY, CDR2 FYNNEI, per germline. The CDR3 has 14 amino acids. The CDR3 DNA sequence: TGTGCCAGCAGTCTGATACTTTTGAACACTGAAGCTTTCTTT. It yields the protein CASSLILLNTEAFF.

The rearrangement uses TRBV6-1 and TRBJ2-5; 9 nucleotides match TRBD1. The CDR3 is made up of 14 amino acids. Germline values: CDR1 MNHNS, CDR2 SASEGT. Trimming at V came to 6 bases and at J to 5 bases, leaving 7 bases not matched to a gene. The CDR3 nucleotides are TGTGCCAGCAGACGACAGGGGGTGGCGGAGACCCAGTACTTC. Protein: CASRRQGVAETQYF.

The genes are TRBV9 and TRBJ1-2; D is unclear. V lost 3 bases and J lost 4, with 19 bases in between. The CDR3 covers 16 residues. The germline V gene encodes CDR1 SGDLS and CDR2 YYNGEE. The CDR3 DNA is TGTGCCAGCAGCGCCCGTGAATCAAACGTGGTCTATGGCTACACCTTC. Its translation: CASSARESNVVYGYTF.

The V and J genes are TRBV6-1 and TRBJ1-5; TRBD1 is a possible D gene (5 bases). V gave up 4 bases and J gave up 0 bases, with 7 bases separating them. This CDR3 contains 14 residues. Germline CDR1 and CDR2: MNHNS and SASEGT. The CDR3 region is CASSGGTSNQPQHF. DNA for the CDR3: TGTGCCAGCAGTGGGGGGACTAGCAATCAGCCCCAGCATTTT.

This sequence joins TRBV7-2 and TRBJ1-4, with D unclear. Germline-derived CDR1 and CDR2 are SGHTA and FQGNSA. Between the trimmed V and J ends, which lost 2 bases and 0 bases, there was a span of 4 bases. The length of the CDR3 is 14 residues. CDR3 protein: CASSLRATNEKLFF. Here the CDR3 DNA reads TGTGCCAGCAGCTTAAGAGCAACTAATGAAAAACTGTTTTTT. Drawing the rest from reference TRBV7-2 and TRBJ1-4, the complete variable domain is GAGVSQSPSNKVTEKGKDVELRCDPISGHTALYWYRQSLGQGLEFLIYFQGNSAPDKSGLPSDRFSAERTGGSVSTLTIQRTQQEDSAVYLCASSLRATNEKLFFGSGTQLSVL.

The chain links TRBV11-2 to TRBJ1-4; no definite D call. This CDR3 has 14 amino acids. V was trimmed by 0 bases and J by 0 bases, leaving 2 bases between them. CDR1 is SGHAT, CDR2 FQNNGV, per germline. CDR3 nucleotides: TGTGCCAGCAGCTTAGATGCAACTAATGAAAAACTGTTTTTT. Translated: CASSLDATNEKLFF. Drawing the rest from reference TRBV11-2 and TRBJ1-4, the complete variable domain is EAGVAQSPRYKIIEKRQSVAFWCNPISGHATLYWYQQILGQGPKLLIQFQNNGVVDDSQLPKDRFSAERLKGVDSTLKIQPAKLEDSAVYLCASSLDATNEKLFFGSGTQLSVL.

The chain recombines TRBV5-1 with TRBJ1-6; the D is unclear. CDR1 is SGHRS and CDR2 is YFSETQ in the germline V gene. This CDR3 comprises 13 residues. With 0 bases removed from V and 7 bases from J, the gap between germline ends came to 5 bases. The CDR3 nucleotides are TGCGCCAGCAGCTTGGGGGAAAATTCACCCCTCCACTTT. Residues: CASSLGENSPLHF.

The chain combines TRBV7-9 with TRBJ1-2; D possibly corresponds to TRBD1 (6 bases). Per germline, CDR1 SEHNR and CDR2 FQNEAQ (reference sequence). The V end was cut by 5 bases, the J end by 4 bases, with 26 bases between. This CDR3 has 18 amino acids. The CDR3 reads CASSPTAPLYRDSYGYTF. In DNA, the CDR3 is TGTGCCAGCAGCCCAACCGCTCCCCTCTACAGGGATAGCTATGGCTACACCTTC.

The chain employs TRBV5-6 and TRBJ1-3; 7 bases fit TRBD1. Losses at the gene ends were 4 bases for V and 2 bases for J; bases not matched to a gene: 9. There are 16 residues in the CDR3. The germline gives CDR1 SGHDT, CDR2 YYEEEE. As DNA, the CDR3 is TGTGCCAGCAGCCCGGAGACAGGGTTTGCTGGAAACACCATATATTTT. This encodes CASSPETGFAGNTIYF.

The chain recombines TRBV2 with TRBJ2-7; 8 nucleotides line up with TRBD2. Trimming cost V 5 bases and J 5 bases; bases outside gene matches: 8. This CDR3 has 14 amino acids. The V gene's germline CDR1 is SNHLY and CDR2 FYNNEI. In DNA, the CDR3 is TGTGCCAGCAGTAACATAGCGGGAAGGAACGAGCAGTACTTC. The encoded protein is CASSNIAGRNEQYF.

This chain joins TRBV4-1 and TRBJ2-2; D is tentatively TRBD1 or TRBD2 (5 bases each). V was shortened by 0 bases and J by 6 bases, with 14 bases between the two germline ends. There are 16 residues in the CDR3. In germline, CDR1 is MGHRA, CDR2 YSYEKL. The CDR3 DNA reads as TGCGCCAGCAGCCAAGAGGGACGGACCCTCGCCGGGGAGCTGTTTTTT. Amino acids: CASSQEGRTLAGELFF.

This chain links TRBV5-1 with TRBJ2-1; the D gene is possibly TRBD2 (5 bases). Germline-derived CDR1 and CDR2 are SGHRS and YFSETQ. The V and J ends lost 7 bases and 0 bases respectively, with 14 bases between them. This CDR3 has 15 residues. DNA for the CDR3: TGCGCCAGCGCCCGGGTGGGGAGCTCCTACAATGAGCAGTTCTTC. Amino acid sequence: CASARVGSSYNEQFF.

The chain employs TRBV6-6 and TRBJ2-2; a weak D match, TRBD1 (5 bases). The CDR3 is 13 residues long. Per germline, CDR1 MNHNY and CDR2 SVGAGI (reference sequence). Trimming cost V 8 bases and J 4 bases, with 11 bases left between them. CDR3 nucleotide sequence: TGTGCCAGCCAGACAGACAGCACCGGGGAGCTGTTTTTT. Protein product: CASQTDSTGELFF.

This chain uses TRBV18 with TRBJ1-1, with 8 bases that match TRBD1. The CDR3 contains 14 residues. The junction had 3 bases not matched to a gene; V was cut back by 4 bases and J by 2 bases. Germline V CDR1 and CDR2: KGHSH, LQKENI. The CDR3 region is CASSRQGANTEAFF. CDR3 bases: TGTGCCAGCTCACGCCAGGGGGCAAACACTGAAGCTTTCTTT.

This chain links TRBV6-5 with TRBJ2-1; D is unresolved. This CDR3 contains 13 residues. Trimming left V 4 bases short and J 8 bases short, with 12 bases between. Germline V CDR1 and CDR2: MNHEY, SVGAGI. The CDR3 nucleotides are TGTGCCAGCAGTTCCGAGGAGTCGGATGAGCAGTTCTTC. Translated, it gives CASSSEESDEQFF.

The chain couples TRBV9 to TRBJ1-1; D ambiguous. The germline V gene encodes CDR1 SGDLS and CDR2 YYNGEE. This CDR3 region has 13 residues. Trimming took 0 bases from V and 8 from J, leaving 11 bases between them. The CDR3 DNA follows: TGTGCCAGCAGCGTAGCTATGGCAACCGAAGCTTTCTTT. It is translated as CASSVAMATEAFF.

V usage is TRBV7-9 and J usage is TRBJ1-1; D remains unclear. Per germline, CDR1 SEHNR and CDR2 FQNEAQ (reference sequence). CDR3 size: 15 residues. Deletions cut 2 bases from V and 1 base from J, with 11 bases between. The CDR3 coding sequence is TGTGCCAGCAGCTTATCGGGCGGAGCGAACACTGAAGCTTTCTTT. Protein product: CASSLSGGANTEAFF.